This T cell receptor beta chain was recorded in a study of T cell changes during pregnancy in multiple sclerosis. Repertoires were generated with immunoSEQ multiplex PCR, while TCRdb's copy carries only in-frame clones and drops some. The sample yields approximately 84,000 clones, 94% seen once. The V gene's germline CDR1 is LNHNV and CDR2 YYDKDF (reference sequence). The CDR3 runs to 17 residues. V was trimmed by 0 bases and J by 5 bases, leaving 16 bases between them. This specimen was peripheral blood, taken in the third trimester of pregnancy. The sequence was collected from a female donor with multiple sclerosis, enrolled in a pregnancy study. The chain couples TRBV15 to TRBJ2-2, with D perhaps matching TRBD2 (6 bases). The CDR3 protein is CATSRDLGWGDTGELFF. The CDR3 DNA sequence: TGTGCCACCAGCAGAGATCTTGGGTGGGGGGATACCGGGGAGCTGTTTTTT.